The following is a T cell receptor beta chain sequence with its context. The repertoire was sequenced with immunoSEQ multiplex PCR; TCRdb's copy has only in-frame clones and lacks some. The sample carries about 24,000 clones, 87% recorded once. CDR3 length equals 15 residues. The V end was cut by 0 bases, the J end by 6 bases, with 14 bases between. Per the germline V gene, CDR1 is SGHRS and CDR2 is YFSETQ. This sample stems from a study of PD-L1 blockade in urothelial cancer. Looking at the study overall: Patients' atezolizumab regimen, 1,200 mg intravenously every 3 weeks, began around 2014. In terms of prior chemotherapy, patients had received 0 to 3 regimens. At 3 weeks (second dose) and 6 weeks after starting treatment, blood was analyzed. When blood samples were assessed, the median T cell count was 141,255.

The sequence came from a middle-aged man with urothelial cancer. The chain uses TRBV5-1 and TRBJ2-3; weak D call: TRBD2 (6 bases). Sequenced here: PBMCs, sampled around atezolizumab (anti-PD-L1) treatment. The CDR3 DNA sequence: TGCGCCAGCAGCTTGGCAGGGACTTTTGCTGATACGCAGTATTTT. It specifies CASSLAGTFADTQYF.